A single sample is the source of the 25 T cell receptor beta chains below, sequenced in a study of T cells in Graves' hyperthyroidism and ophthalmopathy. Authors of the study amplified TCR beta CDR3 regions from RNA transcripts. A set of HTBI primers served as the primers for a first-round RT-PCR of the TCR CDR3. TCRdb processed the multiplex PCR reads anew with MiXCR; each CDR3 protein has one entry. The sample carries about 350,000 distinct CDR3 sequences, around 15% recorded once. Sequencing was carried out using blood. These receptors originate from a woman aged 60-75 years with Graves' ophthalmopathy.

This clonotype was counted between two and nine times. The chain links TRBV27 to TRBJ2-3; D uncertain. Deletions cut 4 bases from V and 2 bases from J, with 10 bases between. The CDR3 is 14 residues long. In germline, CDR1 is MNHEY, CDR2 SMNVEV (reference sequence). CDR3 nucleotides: TGTGCCAGCAGTTGGAAGGGTTCCACAGATACGCAGTATTTT. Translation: CASSWKGSTDTQYF.

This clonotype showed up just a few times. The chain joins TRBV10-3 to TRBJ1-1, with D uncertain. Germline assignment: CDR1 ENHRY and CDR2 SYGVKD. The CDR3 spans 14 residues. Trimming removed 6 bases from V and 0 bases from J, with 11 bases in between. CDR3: CAIRPGALNTEAFF. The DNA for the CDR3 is TGTGCCATCAGGCCCGGAGCCTTGAACACTGAAGCTTTCTTT.

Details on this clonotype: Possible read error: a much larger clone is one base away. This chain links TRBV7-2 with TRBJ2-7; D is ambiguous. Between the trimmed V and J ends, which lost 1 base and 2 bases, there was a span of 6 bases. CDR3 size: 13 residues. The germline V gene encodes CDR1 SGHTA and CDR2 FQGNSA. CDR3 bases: TGTGCCAGCAGCTTAGACTGGACCTACGAGCAGTACTTC. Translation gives CASSLDWTYEQYF.

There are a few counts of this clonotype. The CDR3 DNA is TGTGCCAGCAGCCTCCCAGGGCCGATGAACACCGGGGAGCTGTTTTTT. As protein: CASSLPGPMNTGELFF. The V call is TRBV3-1, the J call TRBJ2-2; D possibly corresponds to TRBD1 (5 bases). This CDR3 has 16 amino acids. The germline CDR1 and CDR2 sequences are LGHDT and YNNKEL (reference sequence). V lost 4 bases and J 1 base, leaving 13 bases between the germline ends.

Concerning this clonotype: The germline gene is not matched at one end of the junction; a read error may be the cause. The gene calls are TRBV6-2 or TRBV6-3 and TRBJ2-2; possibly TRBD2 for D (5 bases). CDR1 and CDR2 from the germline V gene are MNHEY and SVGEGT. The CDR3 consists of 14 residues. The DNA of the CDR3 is TGTGCCAGCAGTTACTTCCCGGGGTCCGGGGAGCCGTTTTTT. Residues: CASSYFPGSGEPFF.

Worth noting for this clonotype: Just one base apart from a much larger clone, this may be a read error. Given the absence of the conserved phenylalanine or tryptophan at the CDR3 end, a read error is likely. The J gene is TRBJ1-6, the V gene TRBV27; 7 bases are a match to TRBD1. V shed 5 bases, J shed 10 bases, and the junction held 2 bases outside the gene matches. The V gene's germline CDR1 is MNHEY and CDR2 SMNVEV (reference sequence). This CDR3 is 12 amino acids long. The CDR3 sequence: CASSDRDSPLHL. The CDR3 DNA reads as TGTGCCAGCAGTGACAGGGACTCACCCCTCCACCTT.

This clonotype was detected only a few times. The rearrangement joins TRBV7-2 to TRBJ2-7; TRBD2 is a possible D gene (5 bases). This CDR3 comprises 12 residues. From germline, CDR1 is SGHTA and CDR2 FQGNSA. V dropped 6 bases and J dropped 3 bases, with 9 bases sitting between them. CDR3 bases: TGTGCCAGCAGAAGAGGAGGCTACGAGCAGTACTTC. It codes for CASRRGGYEQYF.

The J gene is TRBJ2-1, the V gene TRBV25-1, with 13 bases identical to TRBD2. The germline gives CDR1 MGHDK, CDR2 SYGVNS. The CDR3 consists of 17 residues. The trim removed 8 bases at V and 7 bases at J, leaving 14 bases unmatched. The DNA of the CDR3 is TGTGCCAGCTCAAACCCCGGGACTAGCGGGATCGGAAATGAGCAGTTCTTC. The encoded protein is CASSNPGTSGIGNEQFF.

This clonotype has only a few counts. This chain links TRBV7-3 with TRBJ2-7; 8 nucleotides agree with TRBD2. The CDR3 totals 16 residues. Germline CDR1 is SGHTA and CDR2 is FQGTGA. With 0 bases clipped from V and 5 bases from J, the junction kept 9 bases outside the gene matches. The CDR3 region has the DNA TGTGCCAGCAGCTTAACTGGTAGCGGGATATTTAACGAGCAGTACTTC. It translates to CASSLTGSGIFNEQYF.

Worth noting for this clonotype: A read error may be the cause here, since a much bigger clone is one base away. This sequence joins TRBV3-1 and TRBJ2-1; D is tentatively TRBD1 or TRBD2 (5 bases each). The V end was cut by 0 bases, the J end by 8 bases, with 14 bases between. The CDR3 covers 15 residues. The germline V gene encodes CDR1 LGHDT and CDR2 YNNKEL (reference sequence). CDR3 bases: TGTGCCAGCAGCCAAGAAGGGACGGGGCGGGATGAGCAGTTCTTC. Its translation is CASSQEGTGRDEQFF.

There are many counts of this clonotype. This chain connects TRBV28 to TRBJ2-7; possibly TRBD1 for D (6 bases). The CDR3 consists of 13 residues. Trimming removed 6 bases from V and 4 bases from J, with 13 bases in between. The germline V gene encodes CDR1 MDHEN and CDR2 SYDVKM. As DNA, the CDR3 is TGTGCCAGCAGGGGGACAAACCCTTACGAGCAGTACTTC. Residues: CASRGTNPYEQYF.

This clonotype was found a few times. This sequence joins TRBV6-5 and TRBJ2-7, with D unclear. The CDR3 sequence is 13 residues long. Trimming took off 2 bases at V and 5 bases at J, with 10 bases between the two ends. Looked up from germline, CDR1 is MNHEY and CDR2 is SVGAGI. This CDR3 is CASSYTPFNEQYF. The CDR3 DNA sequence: TGTGCCAGCAGTTACACACCCTTCAACGAGCAGTACTTC.

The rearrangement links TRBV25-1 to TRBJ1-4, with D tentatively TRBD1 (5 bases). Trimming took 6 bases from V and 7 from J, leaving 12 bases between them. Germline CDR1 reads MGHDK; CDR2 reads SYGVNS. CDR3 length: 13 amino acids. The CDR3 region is CASSTGLGEKLFF. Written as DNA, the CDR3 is TGTGCCAGCAGCACGGGGCTTGGTGAAAAACTGTTTTTT.

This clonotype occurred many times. CDR3 loop: CASSLTSGSTDTQYF. In nucleotides, the CDR3 is TGTGCCAGCAGCCTGACTAGCGGAAGCACAGATACGCAGTATTTT. This sequence joins TRBV7-3 and TRBJ2-3; 9 bases match TRBD2. CDR3 length equals 15 residues. From germline, CDR1 is SGHTA and CDR2 FQGTGA. V lost 5 bases and J lost 0; bases outside the gene matches: 3. Filled out from reference TRBV7-3 and TRBJ2-3, the complete variable domain reads GAGVSQTPSNKVTEKGKYVELRCDPISGHTALYWYRQSLGQGPEFLIYFQGTGAADDSGLPNDRFFAVRPEGSVSTLKIQRTERGDSAVYLCASSLTSGSTDTQYFGPGTRLTVL.

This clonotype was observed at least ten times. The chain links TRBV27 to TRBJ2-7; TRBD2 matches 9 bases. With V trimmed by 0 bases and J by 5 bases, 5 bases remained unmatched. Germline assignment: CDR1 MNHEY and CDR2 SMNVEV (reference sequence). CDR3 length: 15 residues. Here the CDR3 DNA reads TGTGCCAGCAGTTTATCTATAGCGGGAGTCCACGAGCAGTACTTC. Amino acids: CASSLSIAGVHEQYF.

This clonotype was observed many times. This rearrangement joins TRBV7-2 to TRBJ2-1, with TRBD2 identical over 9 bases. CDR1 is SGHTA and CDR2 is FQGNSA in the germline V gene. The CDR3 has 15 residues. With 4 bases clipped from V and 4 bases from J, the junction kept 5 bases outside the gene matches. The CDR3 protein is CASSSGLAQYNEQFF. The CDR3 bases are TGTGCCAGCAGCTCCGGACTAGCGCAATACAATGAGCAGTTCTTC. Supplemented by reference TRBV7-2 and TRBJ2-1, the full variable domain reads GAGVSQSPSNKVTEKGKDVELRCDPISGHTALYWYRQSLGQGLEFLIYFQGNSAPDKSGLPSDRFSAERTGGSVSTLTIQRTQQEDSAVYLCASSSGLAQYNEQFFGPGTRLTVL.

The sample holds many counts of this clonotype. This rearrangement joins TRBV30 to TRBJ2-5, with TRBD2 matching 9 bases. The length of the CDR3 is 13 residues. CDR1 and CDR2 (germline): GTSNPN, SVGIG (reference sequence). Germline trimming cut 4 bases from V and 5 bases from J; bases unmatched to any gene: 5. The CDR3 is CAWTSGAPETQYF. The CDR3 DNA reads TGTGCCTGGACTAGCGGGGCCCCGGAGACCCAGTACTTC.

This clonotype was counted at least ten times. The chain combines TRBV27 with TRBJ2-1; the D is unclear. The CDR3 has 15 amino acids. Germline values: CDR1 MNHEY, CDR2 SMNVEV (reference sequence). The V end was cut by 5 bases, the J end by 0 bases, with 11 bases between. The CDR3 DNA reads TGTGCCAGCAGTGGTGACTCACTCTCCTACAATGAGCAGTTCTTC. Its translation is CASSGDSLSYNEQFF.

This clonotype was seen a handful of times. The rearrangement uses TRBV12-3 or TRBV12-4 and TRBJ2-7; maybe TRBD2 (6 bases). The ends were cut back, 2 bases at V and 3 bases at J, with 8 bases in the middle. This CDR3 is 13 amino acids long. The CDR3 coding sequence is TGTGCCAGCAGTTTAAGGAGGGGCTACGAGCAGTACTTC. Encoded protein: CASSLRRGYEQYF.

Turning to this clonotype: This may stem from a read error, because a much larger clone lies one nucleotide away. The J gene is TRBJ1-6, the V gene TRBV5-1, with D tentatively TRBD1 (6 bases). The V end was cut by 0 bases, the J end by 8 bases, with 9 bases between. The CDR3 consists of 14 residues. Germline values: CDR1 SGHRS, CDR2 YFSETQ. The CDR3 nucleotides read TGCGCCAGCAGCTTGGGACAGGAAGATTCACCCCTCCACTTT. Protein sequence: CASSLGQEDSPLHF.

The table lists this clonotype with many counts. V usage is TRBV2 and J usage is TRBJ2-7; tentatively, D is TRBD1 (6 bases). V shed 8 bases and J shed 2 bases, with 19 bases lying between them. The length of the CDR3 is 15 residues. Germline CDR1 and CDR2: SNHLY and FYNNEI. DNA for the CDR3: TGTGCCAGCCGCTGGGACCGGACAGCTACCTACGAGCAGTACTTC. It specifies CASRWDRTATYEQYF.

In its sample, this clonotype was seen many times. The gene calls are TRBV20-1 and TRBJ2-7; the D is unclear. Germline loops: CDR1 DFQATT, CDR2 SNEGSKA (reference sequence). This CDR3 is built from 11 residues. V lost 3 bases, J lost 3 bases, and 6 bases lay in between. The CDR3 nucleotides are TGCAGTGCTAGCGACAACTACGAGCAGTACTTC. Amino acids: CSASDNYEQYF.

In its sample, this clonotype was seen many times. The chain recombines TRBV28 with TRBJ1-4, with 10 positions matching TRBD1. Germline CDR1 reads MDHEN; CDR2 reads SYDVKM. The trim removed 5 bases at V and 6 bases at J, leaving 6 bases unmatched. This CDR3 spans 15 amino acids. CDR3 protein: CASSTPGQGHEKLFF. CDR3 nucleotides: TGTGCCAGCAGTACCCCGGGACAGGGGCATGAAAAACTGTTTTTT.

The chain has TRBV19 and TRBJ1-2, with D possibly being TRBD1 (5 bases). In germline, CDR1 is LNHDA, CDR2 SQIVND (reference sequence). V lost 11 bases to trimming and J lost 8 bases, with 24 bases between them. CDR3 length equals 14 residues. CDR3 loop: CASTPIPQGGGYTF. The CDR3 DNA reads TGTGCCTCGACCCCAATCCCTCAGGGCGGCGGCTACACCTTC.

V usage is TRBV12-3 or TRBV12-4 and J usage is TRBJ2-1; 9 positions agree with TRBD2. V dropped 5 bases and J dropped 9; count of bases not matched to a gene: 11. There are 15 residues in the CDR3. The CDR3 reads CASSLGLAHVGEQFF. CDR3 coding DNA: TGTGCCAGCAGTCTAGGACTAGCGCACGTCGGTGAGCAGTTCTTC.